The sample holds a few counts of the clone carrying this TCR beta chain. Its cognate antigen is unknown. These data originate in a study of early T cells in non-severe SARS-CoV-2 infection. Turning to the study itself: Whole-blood bulk RNA, unsorted, was sequenced, and chains were unpaired. Notes on the study in general: Anti-spike CD8 specificities were favored by VDJdb matching, whose results missed private and CD4 specificities.

From germline, CDR1 is SGHAT and CDR2 FQNNGV. J was trimmed by 5 bases and V by 5 bases; bases with no gene match: 12. CDR3 length equals 17 residues. Researchers attached unique molecular identifiers to individual cDNA molecules. TCRdb itself ran the 5' RACE reads through MiXCR, one entry per CDR3 protein. The table shows roughly 100,000 distinct CDR3 sequences, with around 14% occurring only once. Sequenced sample: whole blood. The sequence came from an adult who was a healthcare worker with PCR-confirmed SARS-CoV-2 infection or an uninfected control (not recorded which). The genes are TRBV11-2 and TRBJ2-1, with 10 bases matching TRBD2. The CDR3 here is CASSPLGAGGANNEQFF. The DNA for the CDR3 is TGTGCCAGCAGCCCTCTGGGAGCGGGAGGGGCCAACAATGAGCAGTTCTTC.